The present T cell receptor beta chain was sequenced within a study of early T cells in non-severe SARS-CoV-2 infection (TCRdb year 2021). For context, the study as a whole: Bulk RNA from unsorted whole blood was used for TCR sequencing, so alpha and beta chains could not be paired.

The sample holds a few counts of this clonotype. The clone's antigen remains unknown. No qualities accompany the bases; no much larger clone lies one base away. CDR1 MDHEN and CDR2 SYDVKM are derived from the germline V gene. Reading from cysteine to phenylalanine, the CDR3 counts 14 amino acids. The only DNA kept is the CDR3, 42 bases in frame from the first base. V loses 7 bases at its end and J loses 4 bases; junction bases beyond the gene matches: 6. Libraries were constructed by 5' RACE. TCRdb lists the instrument as NextSeq 500. In the TCR library protocol, unique molecular identifiers were attached to individual cDNA molecules to correct for PCR bias and sequencing error. TCR alpha and beta chains were both sequenced, and the abundances of alpha and beta sequences in each sample were closely correlated with each other. In the original analysis: Decombinator V4 was used to annotate the V gene, J gene and CDR3 of the TCR sequences. Expanded TCRs were defined as changing significantly between any two time points under a Poisson model with p below 0.0001. TCR abundances were normalised to the total number of TCRs sequenced per sample and expressed as counts per million. MAIT TCRs were defined by TRAV1-2 paired with TRAJ12, TRAJ20 or TRAJ33, and iNKT TCRs by TRAV10 paired with TRAJ18. VDJdb, accessed 1 November 2021, was searched for CMV, EBV and SARS-CoV-2 annotated TCRs, with TCRs annotated for multiple antigens excluded. TCRdb cleaned the public reads at Q25 with fastp, built clones with MiXCR and kept in-frame beta chains. A single entry per CDR3 protein holds the most common genes and DNA from its merged rows. TCRdb, not the authors, supplied the V and J calls. The sample table lists more than 85,000 distinct CDR3 sequences, around 12% of them with a count of one. The ten largest clones add up to approximately 4% of the sample.

Results the study describes overall, beyond this receptor: VDJdb matching was skewed toward anti-spike CD8 responses, so virus-specific expansions were likely underestimated and private and CD4 specificities were missed.

A case-control design nested within a healthcare worker cohort in London, UK, was used, with weekly nasopharyngeal swab PCR tests and blood sampling performed. Healthcare workers were recruited during the week of the UK lockdown, between 23 and 31 March 2020, and followed weekly for up to roughly 15 weeks. The sequencing used whole blood, collected at baseline. The source is an adult who was a healthcare worker with PCR-confirmed SARS-CoV-2 infection or an uninfected control (not recorded which). The chain couples TRBV28 to TRBJ1-3, with 8 central nucleotides matching TRBD1. This receptor carries the CDR3 CASTRTGSGNTIYF. The DNA reads TGTGCCAGCACCAGGACAGGGTCCGGAAACACCATATATTTT. Reference TRBV28 and TRBJ1-3 proteins supply the regions before and after the CDR3; the full variable domain is: DVKVTQSSRYLVKRTGEKVFLECVQDMDHENMFWYRQDPGLGLRLIYFSYDVKMKEKGDIPEGYSVSREKKERFSLILESASTNQTSMYLCASTRTGSGNTIYFGEGSWLTVV.